The rows below give T cell receptor beta chains drawn from one sample of a study of T cell responses to AZD1222 COVID-19 vaccine. Sequenced by immunoSEQ multiplex PCR; TCRdb stores in-frame clones only, minus some. Among 150,000 to 200,000 clones listed, about 92% were seen once. The input for sequencing was peripheral blood, taken 28 days after the second AZD1222 dose. All receptors derive from an adult who received the AZD1222 COVID-19 vaccine. The CDR3 runs from the conserved cysteine through the conserved F or W. The order of the fields is J gene, clone size, D gene, V gene, CDR3 protein, CDR3 DNA. The D gene is left open where the match is weak. Not all rows give a size; the values are once, few, many and, for expanded clones, a class.

j_call: TRBJ2-7; clone_size: .; d_call: TRBD1; v_call: TRBV12-3/TRBV12-4; cdr3_aa: CASSRDREQYF; cdr3_nt: TGTGCCAGCAGTCGGGACAGAGAGCAGTACTTC
j_call: TRBJ1-1; clone_size: .; d_call: .; v_call: TRBV11-1; cdr3_aa: CASSWGPTNTEAFF; cdr3_nt: TGTGCCAGCAGCTGGGGTCCGACGAACACTGAAGCTTTCTTT
j_call: TRBJ1-3; clone_size: .; d_call: .; v_call: TRBV7-2; cdr3_aa: CASSSQGLSGNTIYF; cdr3_nt: TGTGCCAGCAGCTCACAGGGACTCTCTGGAAACACCATATATTTT
j_call: TRBJ1-2; clone_size: .; d_call: .; v_call: TRBV30; cdr3_aa: CAWSYGQGYGYTF; cdr3_nt: TGTGCCTGGAGTTATGGGCAGGGTTATGGCTACACCTTC
j_call: TRBJ2-7; clone_size: .; d_call: .; v_call: TRBV25-1; cdr3_aa: CASSETWRAGSYEQYF; cdr3_nt: TGTGCCAGCAGTGAAACCTGGAGGGCCGGTAGCTACGAGCAGTACTTC
j_call: TRBJ1-5; clone_size: .; d_call: .; v_call: TRBV23-1; cdr3_aa: CASSHSTATYSNQPQHF; cdr3_nt: TGCGCCAGCAGTCACTCGACAGCCACTTATAGCAATCAGCCCCAGCATTTT
j_call: TRBJ1-6; clone_size: .; d_call: TRBD1; v_call: TRBV3-1/TRBV3-2; cdr3_aa: CASSSTFSGTGASPLHF; cdr3_nt: TGTGCCAGCAGTTCCACTTTTTCCGGGACAGGGGCTTCACCCCTCCACTTT
j_call: TRBJ1-2; clone_size: .; d_call: .; v_call: TRBV2; cdr3_aa: CASSEEGRYGYTF; cdr3_nt: TGTGCCAGCAGTGAGGAGGGACGTTATGGCTACACCTTC
j_call: TRBJ1-6; clone_size: .; d_call: .; v_call: TRBV28; cdr3_aa: CASSPPRQARSPLHF; cdr3_nt: TGTGCCAGCAGTCCACCCAGACAGGCTAGGTCACCCCTCCACTTT
j_call: TRBJ1-3; clone_size: .; d_call: .; v_call: TRBV7-9; cdr3_aa: CASSPRDFRKLHSGNTIYF; cdr3_nt: TGTGCCAGCAGCCCCCGTGACTTCCGCAAGTTACATTCTGGAAACACCATATATTTT
j_call: TRBJ2-6; clone_size: .; d_call: .; v_call: TRBV7-9; cdr3_aa: CASSPQPGANVLTF; cdr3_nt: TGTGCCAGCAGCCCTCAACCTGGGGCCAACGTCCTGACTTTC
j_call: TRBJ1-4; clone_size: .; d_call: TRBD1; v_call: TRBV10-1; cdr3_aa: CASSPGQPNEKLFF; cdr3_nt: TGCGCCAGCAGTCCGGGACAGCCGAATGAAAAACTGTTTTTT
j_call: TRBJ2-2; clone_size: few; d_call: .; v_call: TRBV24-1; cdr3_aa: CATSVKGYGAPNTGELFF; cdr3_nt: TGTGCCACCAGTGTAAAAGGCTACGGAGCCCCGAACACCGGGGAGCTGTTTTTT
j_call: TRBJ2-7; clone_size: .; d_call: .; v_call: TRBV11-2; cdr3_aa: CASSSQLTGYEQYF; cdr3_nt: TGTGCCAGCAGCTCTCAATTGACAGGCTACGAGCAGTACTTC
j_call: TRBJ2-1; clone_size: .; d_call: TRBD1; v_call: TRBV24-1; cdr3_aa: CATSDAIRGQGKEQFF; cdr3_nt: TGTGCCACCAGTGATGCTATTAGGGGACAGGGGAAGGAGCAGTTCTTC
j_call: TRBJ2-7; clone_size: .; d_call: .; v_call: TRBV7-3; cdr3_aa: CASSVVPVSSYEQYF; cdr3_nt: TGTGCCAGCAGCGTTGTTCCTGTAAGCTCCTACGAGCAGTACTTC
j_call: TRBJ1-4; clone_size: .; d_call: .; v_call: TRBV10-1; cdr3_aa: CASSESGGGEKLFF; cdr3_nt: TGCGCCAGCTCAGAGTCGGGGGGAGGTGAAAAACTGTTTTTT
j_call: TRBJ1-4; clone_size: .; d_call: .; v_call: TRBV28; cdr3_aa: CASSLSGAGEKLFF; cdr3_nt: TGTGCCAGCAGTTTATCAGGGGCAGGGGAAAAACTGTTTTTT
j_call: TRBJ2-6; clone_size: once; d_call: .; v_call: TRBV4-3; cdr3_aa: CASSQGPIGQSSGANVLTF; cdr3_nt: TGCGCCAGCAGCCAAGGGCCGATAGGTCAGAGCTCTGGGGCCAACGTCCTGACTTTC
j_call: TRBJ1-1; clone_size: few; d_call: TRBD1; v_call: TRBV7-2; cdr3_aa: CASRRQGETEAFF; cdr3_nt: TGTGCCAGCAGGCGACAGGGGGAAACTGAAGCTTTCTTT
j_call: TRBJ1-2; clone_size: once; d_call: TRBD1; v_call: TRBV30; cdr3_aa: CAWSAWTGYGYTF; cdr3_nt: TGTGCCTGGAGTGCCTGGACAGGCTATGGCTACACCTTC
j_call: TRBJ2-7; clone_size: .; d_call: TRBD1; v_call: TRBV6-6; cdr3_aa: CASGRGTGSEQYF; cdr3_nt: TGTGCCAGTGGGCGTGGGACAGGAAGCGAGCAGTACTTC
j_call: TRBJ1-5; clone_size: .; d_call: .; v_call: TRBV4-3; cdr3_aa: CASSQDRFNQPQHF; cdr3_nt: TGCGCCAGCAGCCAAGACAGATTTAATCAGCCCCAGCATTTT
j_call: TRBJ1-6; clone_size: .; d_call: .; v_call: TRBV19; cdr3_aa: CASSIGRGQGSYNSPLHF; cdr3_nt: TGTGCCAGTAGTATAGGAAGGGGTCAGGGCTCCTATAATTCACCCCTCCACTTT
j_call: TRBJ2-2; clone_size: once; d_call: .; v_call: TRBV29-1; cdr3_aa: CSARGGTNTGELFF; cdr3_nt: TGCAGCGCTCGTGGCGGAACAAACACCGGGGAGCTGTTTTTT
j_call: TRBJ2-2; clone_size: once; d_call: .; v_call: TRBV7-2; cdr3_aa: CASSLAGRWAGELFF; cdr3_nt: TGTGCCAGCAGCTTAGCGGGGAGATGGGCCGGGGAGCTGTTTTTT
j_call: TRBJ2-3; clone_size: .; d_call: TRBD1; v_call: TRBV3-1/TRBV3-2; cdr3_aa: CASSQRQGRTDTQYF; cdr3_nt: TGTGCCAGCAGCCAAAGACAGGGTCGGACAGATACGCAGTATTTT
j_call: TRBJ2-2; clone_size: .; d_call: TRBD2; v_call: TRBV24-1; cdr3_aa: CATAGAYNTGELFF; cdr3_nt: TGTGCCACAGCGGGAGCCTATAACACCGGGGAGCTGTTTTTT
j_call: TRBJ1-1; clone_size: .; d_call: .; v_call: TRBV5-5; cdr3_aa: CASSGRGFGTEAFF; cdr3_nt: TGTGCCAGCAGCGGGAGGGGGTTCGGCACTGAAGCTTTCTTT
j_call: TRBJ1-2; clone_size: .; d_call: .; v_call: TRBV6-6; cdr3_aa: CASSYPDSSRGYTF; cdr3_nt: TGTGCCAGCAGTTATCCTGACAGCAGTAGGGGCTACACCTTC
j_call: TRBJ2-4; clone_size: .; d_call: .; v_call: TRBV7-2; cdr3_aa: CASSLGQRGAKNIQYF; cdr3_nt: TGTGCCAGCAGCTTAGGGCAGAGAGGGGCCAAAAACATTCAGTACTTC
j_call: TRBJ2-7; clone_size: .; d_call: TRBD1; v_call: TRBV3-1/TRBV3-2; cdr3_aa: CASSHSLGDRGLEQYF; cdr3_nt: TGTGCCAGCAGCCATTCTCTCGGGGACAGGGGGCTCGAGCAGTACTTC
j_call: TRBJ2-1; clone_size: .; d_call: .; v_call: TRBV7-9; cdr3_aa: CASSLEGWPNEQFF; cdr3_nt: TGTGCCAGCAGCTTAGAGGGCTGGCCGAATGAGCAGTTCTTC
j_call: TRBJ2-7; clone_size: .; d_call: .; v_call: TRBV7-6; cdr3_aa: CASSLERGVTYEQYF; cdr3_nt: TGTGCCAGCAGCTTAGAGAGAGGGGTTACCTACGAGCAGTACTTC
j_call: TRBJ1-6; clone_size: once; d_call: .; v_call: TRBV11-2; cdr3_aa: CASSLSRGGISPLHF; cdr3_nt: TGTGCCAGCAGCTTATCCAGGGGCGGGATTTCACCCCTCCACTTT
j_call: TRBJ2-7; clone_size: .; d_call: TRBD1; v_call: TRBV7-8; cdr3_aa: CASSSRRTGVYEQYF; cdr3_nt: TGTGCCAGCAGCTCGCGGAGGACAGGGGTGTACGAGCAGTACTTC
j_call: TRBJ2-3; clone_size: once; d_call: TRBD2; v_call: TRBV7-2; cdr3_aa: CASSSQTGTSRTDTQYF; cdr3_nt: TGTGCCAGCAGCTCCCAGACCGGGACTAGTCGCACAGATACGCAGTATTTT
j_call: TRBJ1-5; clone_size: .; d_call: TRBD1; v_call: TRBV29-1; cdr3_aa: CSVSGTDYSNQPQHF; cdr3_nt: TGCAGCGTTTCCGGGACAGATTATAGCAATCAGCCCCAGCATTTT
j_call: TRBJ2-7; clone_size: .; d_call: TRBD1; v_call: TRBV18; cdr3_aa: CASSPGTVGLYEQYF; cdr3_nt: TGTGCCAGCTCACCCGGGACAGTGGGCCTCTACGAGCAGTACTTC
j_call: TRBJ2-2; clone_size: .; d_call: .; v_call: TRBV19; cdr3_aa: CASNGGRDTGELFF; cdr3_nt: TGTGCCAGTAATGGCGGGCGGGACACCGGGGAGCTGTTTTTT
j_call: TRBJ2-5; clone_size: .; d_call: TRBD2; v_call: TRBV24-1; cdr3_aa: CATSDSLSGGIAGGQETQYF; cdr3_nt: TGTGCCACCAGTGATTCTTTATCAGGGGGCATAGCGGGAGGGCAAGAGACCCAGTACTTC
j_call: TRBJ2-2; clone_size: .; d_call: TRBD1; v_call: TRBV11-2; cdr3_aa: CASSTDRGATNTGELFF; cdr3_nt: TGTGCCAGCAGCACCGACAGGGGCGCCACTAACACCGGGGAGCTGTTTTTT
j_call: TRBJ2-7; clone_size: .; d_call: .; v_call: TRBV7-2; cdr3_aa: CASSLFVSVINHEQYF; cdr3_nt: TGTGCCAGCAGCTTATTTGTATCCGTCATTAACCACGAGCAGTACTTC
j_call: TRBJ1-4; clone_size: once; d_call: .; v_call: TRBV29-1; cdr3_aa: CSAWTAATNEKLFF; cdr3_nt: TGCAGCGCTTGGACAGCTGCAACTAATGAAAAACTGTTTTTT
j_call: TRBJ2-5; clone_size: .; d_call: TRBD1; v_call: TRBV28; cdr3_aa: CASSSSGQGGETQYF; cdr3_nt: TGTGCCAGCAGCTCCTCGGGACAGGGAGGGGAGACCCAGTACTTC
j_call: TRBJ2-2; clone_size: .; d_call: .; v_call: TRBV19; cdr3_aa: CASSIRLLNTGELFF; cdr3_nt: TGTGCCAGTAGTATCCGCCTTCTTAACACCGGGGAGCTGTTTTTT
j_call: TRBJ1-1; clone_size: .; d_call: TRBD1; v_call: TRBV6-2/TRBV6-3; cdr3_aa: CASSREGTGNTEAFF; cdr3_nt: TGTGCCAGCAGTCGCGAGGGGACAGGGAACACTGAAGCTTTCTTT
j_call: TRBJ2-3; clone_size: .; d_call: .; v_call: TRBV20-1; cdr3_aa: CSAYRGDTQYF; cdr3_nt: TGCAGTGCTTACCGAGGGGATACGCAGTATTTT
j_call: TRBJ2-7; clone_size: .; d_call: .; v_call: TRBV20-1; cdr3_aa: CSARDQYEQYF; cdr3_nt: TGCAGTGCTAGAGATCAATACGAGCAGTACTTC
j_call: TRBJ1-2; clone_size: .; d_call: .; v_call: TRBV5-5; cdr3_aa: CASSLDTNYGYTF; cdr3_nt: TGTGCCAGCAGCTTGGATACTAACTATGGCTACACCTTC
j_call: TRBJ1-1; clone_size: .; d_call: .; v_call: TRBV7-3; cdr3_aa: CASSLQKNTEAFF; cdr3_nt: TGTGCCAGCAGCTTACAGAAGAACACTGAAGCTTTCTTT
j_call: TRBJ2-2; clone_size: few; d_call: TRBD1; v_call: TRBV7-3; cdr3_aa: CASSTGQLNTGELFF; cdr3_nt: TGTGCCAGCAGCACGGGACAGTTGAACACCGGGGAGCTGTTTTTT
j_call: TRBJ2-3; clone_size: .; d_call: .; v_call: TRBV12-3/TRBV12-4; cdr3_aa: CASSLWASGTQYF; cdr3_nt: TGTGCCAGCAGTTTGTGGGCTTCGGGTACGCAGTATTTT
j_call: TRBJ2-7; clone_size: .; d_call: .; v_call: TRBV5-6; cdr3_aa: CASSRGGGSYEQYF; cdr3_nt: TGTGCCAGCAGCCGGGGCGGAGGGTCCTACGAGCAGTACTTC
j_call: TRBJ2-7; clone_size: .; d_call: .; v_call: TRBV5-1; cdr3_aa: CASSPSLREQYF; cdr3_nt: TGCGCCAGCAGCCCTAGTTTACGCGAGCAGTACTTC
j_call: TRBJ1-4; clone_size: .; d_call: .; v_call: TRBV7-2; cdr3_aa: CASSPTGLGKLFF; cdr3_nt: TGTGCCAGCAGCCCAACAGGGCTGGGTAAACTGTTTTTT
j_call: TRBJ2-1; clone_size: .; d_call: TRBD2; v_call: TRBV5-1; cdr3_aa: CASSWTSGGFNEQFF; cdr3_nt: TGCGCCAGCAGCTGGACTAGCGGGGGTTTCAATGAGCAGTTCTTC
j_call: TRBJ1-2; clone_size: .; d_call: .; v_call: TRBV10-1; cdr3_aa: CASSGYKGGQMEGYTF; cdr3_nt: TGCGCCAGCAGTGGATACAAAGGAGGGCAGATGGAAGGCTACACCTTC
j_call: TRBJ1-5; clone_size: once; d_call: .; v_call: TRBV4-2; cdr3_aa: CASSQVPNQPQHF; cdr3_nt: TGTGCCAGCAGCCAAGTCCCAAATCAGCCCCAGCATTTT
j_call: TRBJ1-5; clone_size: .; d_call: .; v_call: TRBV5-1; cdr3_aa: CASSLSGAPFQPQHF; cdr3_nt: TGCGCCAGCAGCTTAAGCGGGGCGCCGTTTCAGCCCCAGCATTTT